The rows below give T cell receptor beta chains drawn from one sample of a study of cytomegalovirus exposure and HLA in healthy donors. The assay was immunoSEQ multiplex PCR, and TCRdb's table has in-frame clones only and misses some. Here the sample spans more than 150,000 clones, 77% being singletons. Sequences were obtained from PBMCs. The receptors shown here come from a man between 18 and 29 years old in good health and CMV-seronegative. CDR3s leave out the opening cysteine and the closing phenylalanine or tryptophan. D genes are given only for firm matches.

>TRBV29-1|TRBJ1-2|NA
SVADSYRVYGYT
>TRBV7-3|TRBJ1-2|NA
ASSPGGEVNYGYT
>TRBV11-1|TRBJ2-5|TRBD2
ASRKGLAEHQETQY
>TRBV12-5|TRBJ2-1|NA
ASAGEGRYEQF
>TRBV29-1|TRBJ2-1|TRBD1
SVVGDREFLV
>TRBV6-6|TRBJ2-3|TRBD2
ASSLSGRRTDTQY
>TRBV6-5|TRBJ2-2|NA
ASSYLQGRIGELF
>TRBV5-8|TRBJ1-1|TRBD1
ASSYWTGGYTEAF
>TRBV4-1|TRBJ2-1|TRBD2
ASSQARLAGGPLSYNEQF
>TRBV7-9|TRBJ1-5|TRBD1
ASSHQLGQGSLGNQPQH
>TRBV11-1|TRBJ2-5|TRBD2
ASTEARVAGGRETQY
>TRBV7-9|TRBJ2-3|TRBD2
ASSPSGSSDTQY
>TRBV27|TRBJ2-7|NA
ASSLPGGKQY